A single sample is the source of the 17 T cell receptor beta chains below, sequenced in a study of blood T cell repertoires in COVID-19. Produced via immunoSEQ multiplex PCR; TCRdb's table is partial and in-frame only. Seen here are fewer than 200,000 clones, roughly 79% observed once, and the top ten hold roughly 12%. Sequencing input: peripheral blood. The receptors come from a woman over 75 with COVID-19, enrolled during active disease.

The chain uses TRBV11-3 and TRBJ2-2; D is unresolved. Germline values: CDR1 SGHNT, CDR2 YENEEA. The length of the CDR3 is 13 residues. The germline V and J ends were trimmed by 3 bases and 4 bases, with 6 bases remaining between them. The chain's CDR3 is CASSFLSTGELFF. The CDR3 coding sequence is TGTGCCAGCAGCTTCCTCAGCACCGGGGAGCTGTTTTTT.

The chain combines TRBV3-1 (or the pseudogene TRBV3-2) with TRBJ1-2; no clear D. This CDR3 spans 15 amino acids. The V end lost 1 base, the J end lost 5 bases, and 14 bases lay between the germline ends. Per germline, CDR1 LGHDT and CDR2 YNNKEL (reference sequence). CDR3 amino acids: CASSQAGSRGYGYTF. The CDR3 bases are TGTGCCAGCAGCCAAGCCGGCAGCCGAGGTTATGGCTACACCTTC.

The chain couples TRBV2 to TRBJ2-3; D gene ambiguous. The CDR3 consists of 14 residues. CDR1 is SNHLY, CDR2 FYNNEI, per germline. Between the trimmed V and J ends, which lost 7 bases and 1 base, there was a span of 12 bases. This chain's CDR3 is CASKVATRTDTQYF. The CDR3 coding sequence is TGTGCCAGCAAAGTTGCGACTCGCACAGATACGCAGTATTTT. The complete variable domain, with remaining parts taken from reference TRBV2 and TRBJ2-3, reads EPEVTQTPSHQVTQMGQEVILRCVPISNHLYFYWYRQILGQKVEFLVSFYNNEISEKSEIFDDQFSVERPDGSNFTLKIRSTKLEDSAMYFCASKVATRTDTQYFGPGTRLTVL.

CDR3 sequence: CASSKTGTGLNEQYF. The CDR3 region has the DNA TGCGCCAGCAGCAAAACCGGGACAGGGCTGAACGAGCAGTACTTC. The V and J genes are TRBV4-3 and TRBJ2-7; TRBD1 matches at 9 bases. Germline V gene sequence: CDR1 LGHNA, CDR2 YSLEER. This CDR3 has 15 amino acids. Unmatched junction bases numbered 10, after V lost 5 bases and J lost 5 bases.

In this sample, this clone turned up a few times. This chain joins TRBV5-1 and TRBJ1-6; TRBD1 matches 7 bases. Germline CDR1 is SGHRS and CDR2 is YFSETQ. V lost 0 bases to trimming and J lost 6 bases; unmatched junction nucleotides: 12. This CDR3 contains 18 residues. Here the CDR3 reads CASSLGDRVIPFNSPLHF. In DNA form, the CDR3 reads TGCGCCAGCAGCTTGGGTGACAGGGTGATCCCTTTTAATTCACCCCTCCACTTT.

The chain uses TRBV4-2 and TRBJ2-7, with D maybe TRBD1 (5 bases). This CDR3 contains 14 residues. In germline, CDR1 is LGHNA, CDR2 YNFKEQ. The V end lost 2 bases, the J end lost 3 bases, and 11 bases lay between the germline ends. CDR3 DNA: TGTGCCAGCAGCCAACCCGGACAACTCTACGAGCAGTACTTC. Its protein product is CASSQPGQLYEQYF.

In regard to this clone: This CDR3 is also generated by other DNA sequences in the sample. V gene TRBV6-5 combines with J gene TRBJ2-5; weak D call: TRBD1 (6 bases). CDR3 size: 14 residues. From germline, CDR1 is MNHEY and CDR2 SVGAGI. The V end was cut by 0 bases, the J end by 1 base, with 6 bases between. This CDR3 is CASSYSGAQETQYF. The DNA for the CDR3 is TGTGCCAGCAGTTACTCGGGGGCCCAAGAGACCCAGTACTTC.

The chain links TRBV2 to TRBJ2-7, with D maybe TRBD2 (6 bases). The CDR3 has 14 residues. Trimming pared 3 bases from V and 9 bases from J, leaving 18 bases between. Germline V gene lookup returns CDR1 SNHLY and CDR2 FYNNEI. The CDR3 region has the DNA TGTGCCAGCAGTGAGGAGGGTCGCGTCTTGGGGCAGTACTTC. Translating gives CASSEEGRVLGQYF.

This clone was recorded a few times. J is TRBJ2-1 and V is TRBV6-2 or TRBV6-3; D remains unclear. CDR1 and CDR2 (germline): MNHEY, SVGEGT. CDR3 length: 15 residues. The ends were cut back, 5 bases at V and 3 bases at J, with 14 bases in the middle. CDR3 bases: TGTGCCAGCAGTCCCCGGGTTTCTGGCTACAATGAGCAGTTCTTC. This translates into CASSPRVSGYNEQFF.

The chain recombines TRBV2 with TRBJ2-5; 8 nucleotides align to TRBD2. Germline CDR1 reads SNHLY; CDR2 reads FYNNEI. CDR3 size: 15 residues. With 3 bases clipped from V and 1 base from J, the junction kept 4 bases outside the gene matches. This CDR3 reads CASSDSGNTQETQYF. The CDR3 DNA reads TGTGCCAGCAGTGATAGCGGGAACACCCAAGAGACCCAGTACTTC.

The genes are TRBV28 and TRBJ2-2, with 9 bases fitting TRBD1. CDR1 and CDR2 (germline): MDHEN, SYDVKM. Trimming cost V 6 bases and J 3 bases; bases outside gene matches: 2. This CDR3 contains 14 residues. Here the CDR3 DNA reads TGTGCCAGCAGGGGACAGGGTGACACCGGGGAGCTGTTTTTT. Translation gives CASRGQGDTGELFF.

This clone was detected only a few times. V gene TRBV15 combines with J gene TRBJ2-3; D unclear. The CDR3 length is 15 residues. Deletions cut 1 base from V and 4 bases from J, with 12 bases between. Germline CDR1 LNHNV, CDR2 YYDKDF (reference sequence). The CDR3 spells CATSRVRNNADTQYF. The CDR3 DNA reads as TGTGCCACCAGCAGAGTCAGGAATAACGCAGATACGCAGTATTTT.

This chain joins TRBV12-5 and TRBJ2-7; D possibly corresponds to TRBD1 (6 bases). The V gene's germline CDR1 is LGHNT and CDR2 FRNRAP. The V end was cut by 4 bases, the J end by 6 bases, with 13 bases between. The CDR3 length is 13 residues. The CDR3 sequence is CASGSSGQPEQYF. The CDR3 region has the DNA TGTGCTAGTGGTTCGTCCGGACAGCCCGAGCAGTACTTC.

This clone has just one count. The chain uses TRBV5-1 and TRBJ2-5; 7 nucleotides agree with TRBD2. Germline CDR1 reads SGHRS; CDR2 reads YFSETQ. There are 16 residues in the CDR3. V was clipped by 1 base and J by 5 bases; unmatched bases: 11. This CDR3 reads CASSLRREWFGETQYF. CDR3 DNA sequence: TGCGCCAGCAGCTTGAGGCGGGAGTGGTTCGGGGAGACCCAGTACTTC.

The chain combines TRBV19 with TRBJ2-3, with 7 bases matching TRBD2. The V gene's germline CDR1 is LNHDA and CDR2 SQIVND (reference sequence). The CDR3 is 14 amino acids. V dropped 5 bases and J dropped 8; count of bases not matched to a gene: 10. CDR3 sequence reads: CASSGTGTTGTQYF. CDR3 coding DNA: TGTGCCAGTAGTGGGACCGGGACTACGGGTACGCAGTATTTT.

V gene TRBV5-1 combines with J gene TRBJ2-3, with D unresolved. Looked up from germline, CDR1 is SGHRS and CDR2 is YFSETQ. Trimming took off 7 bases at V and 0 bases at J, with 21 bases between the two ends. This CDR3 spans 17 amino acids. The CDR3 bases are TGCGCCAGCTCCTTGGTATTCAGGATCTCTAGCACAGATACGCAGTATTTT. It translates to CASSLVFRISSTDTQYF.

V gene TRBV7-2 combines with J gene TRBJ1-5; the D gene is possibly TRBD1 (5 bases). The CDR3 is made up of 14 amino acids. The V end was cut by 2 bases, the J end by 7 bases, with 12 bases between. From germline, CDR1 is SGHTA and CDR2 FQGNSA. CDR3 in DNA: TGTGCCAGCAGCTTATATACAGGACGACAGCCCCAGCATTTT. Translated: CASSLYTGRQPQHF.